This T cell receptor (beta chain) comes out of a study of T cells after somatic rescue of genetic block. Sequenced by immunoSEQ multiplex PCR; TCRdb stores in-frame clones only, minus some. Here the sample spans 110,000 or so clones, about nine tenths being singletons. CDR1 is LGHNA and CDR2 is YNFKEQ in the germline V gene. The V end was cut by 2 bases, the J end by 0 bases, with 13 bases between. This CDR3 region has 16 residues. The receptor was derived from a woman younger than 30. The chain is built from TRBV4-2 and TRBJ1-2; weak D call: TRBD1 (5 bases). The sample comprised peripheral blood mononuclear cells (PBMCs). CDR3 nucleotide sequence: TGTGCCAGCAGCCAAATTGGGGGGGAAGCTAACTATGGCTACACCTTC. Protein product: CASSQIGGEANYGYTF.